A selection of T cell receptor beta chains follows, all from one sample in a study of blood T cell repertoires in COVID-19. Here immunoSEQ multiplex PCR was the method, and the copy in TCRdb shows in-frame clones only, minus some. Among roughly 200,000 clones listed, 88% were seen once. The sequencing sample was made of PBMCs or T cells enriched from blood (not recorded which). The receptors were sampled from a woman in her twenties or thirties who had recovered from COVID-19. Both conserved end residues are part of each CDR3. A D gene is named only where the DNA matches it firmly. Not all rows give a size; the values are once, few, many and, for expanded clones, a class.

TRBJ2-7 | - | TRBV4-1 | - | TGCGCCAGCAGCCAAGATGAGGGGACATACGAGCAGTACTTC | CASSQDEGTYEQYF
TRBJ2-5 | TRBD1 | TRBV25-1 | - | TGTGCCAGCAGTGAACCTCAGGGGGCGGAGACCCAGTACTTC | CASSEPQGAETQYF
TRBJ1-1 | - | TRBV11-2 | once | TGTGCCAGCAGCTTAGCGACAGTGAACACTGAAGCTTTCTTT | CASSLATVNTEAFF
TRBJ2-5 | - | TRBV5-1 | - | TGCGCCAGCAGCTTGGGGGAGCTAGTTTCAGAGACCCAGTACTTC | CASSLGELVSETQYF
TRBJ1-2 | TRBD1 | TRBV5-3 | - | TGTGCCAGAAGCTTCAAAACGACAGGGAACGGCTACACCTTC | CARSFKTTGNGYTF
TRBJ1-1 | - | TRBV12-3/TRBV12-4 | - | TGTGCCAGCAGGACGACAGCTGAAGCTTTCTTT | CASRTTAEAFF
TRBJ1-5 | - | TRBV10-3 | once | TGTGCCAGCACACAGGGCCGCAATCAGCCCCAGCATTTT | CASTQGRNQPQHF
TRBJ2-5 | TRBD2 | TRBV4-3 | - | TGCGCCAGCAGCCAGGTCAGCGGGGGCTACCAAGAGACCCAGTACTTC | CASSQVSGGYQETQYF
TRBJ2-3 | - | TRBV7-9 | - | TGTGCCAGCAGACAAGGACAGAACACAGATACGCAGTATTTT | CASRQGQNTDTQYF
TRBJ2-1 | - | TRBV3-1/TRBV3-2 | - | TGTGCCAGCAGCGAAGCCGCATTGGAGCGCGGGCAGTTCTTC | CASSEAALERGQFF
TRBJ1-1 | TRBD1 | TRBV28 | - | TGTGCCAGCAGTTTAATTGGGACAGGGGGCGTGTTCACTGAAGCTTTCTTT | CASSLIGTGGVFTEAFF
TRBJ2-2 | - | TRBV3-1/TRBV3-2 | - | TGTGCCAGCAGCCAGTACAGGGATGGGAACGCCGGGGAGCTGTTTTTT | CASSQYRDGNAGELFF
TRBJ1-1 | - | TRBV11-2 | - | TGTGCCAGCAGTTCAGACACACGGCGGGCTGAAGCTTTCTTT | CASSSDTRRAEAFF
TRBJ2-7 | TRBD2 | TRBV4-3 | - | TGCGCCAGCAGCCAAGTTGCGGGGGGTTACGAGCAGTACTTC | CASSQVAGGYEQYF
TRBJ1-2 | - | TRBV6-5 | - | TGTGCCAGCAAATTCACAGGCGTCAACTATGGCTACACCTTC | CASKFTGVNYGYTF
TRBJ2-1 | - | TRBV24-1 | - | TGTGCCACCAGTGACACCCCCGTACGGGGAGGCAATGAGCAGTTCTTC | CATSDTPVRGGNEQFF
TRBJ2-3 | - | TRBV4-2 | - | TGTGCCAGCAGCTACCGACTCAACACAGATACGCAGTATTTT | CASSYRLNTDTQYF
TRBJ2-7 | - | TRBV11-2 | - | TGTGCCAGCAGCTTAGGACAGATAGTGTCCTACGAGCAGTACTTC | CASSLGQIVSYEQYF
TRBJ1-5 | - | TRBV12-3/TRBV12-4 | - | TGTGCCAGCAGCCCCGGGGGGCCCCAGCATTTT | CASSPGGPQHF
TRBJ2-2 | - | TRBV5-4 | - | TGTGCCAGCAGCACTGACAGATTCGGGGAGCTGTTTTTT | CASSTDRFGELFF
TRBJ2-1 | - | TRBV6-4 | - | TGTGCCAGCATTGAACTAGACAAAAGAAATGAGCAGTTCTTC | CASIELDKRNEQFF
TRBJ2-1 | - | TRBV19 | - | TGTGCCAGTAGTCCCGGGACCTACAATGAGCAGTTCTTC | CASSPGTYNEQFF
TRBJ1-1 | - | TRBV7-9 | - | TGTGCCAGCAGCAGTATTGGGCAGGGTGAAACTGAAGCTTTCTTT | CASSSIGQGETEAFF
TRBJ2-7 | TRBD1 | TRBV5-1 | - | TGCGCCAGCAGCTTGGAGACAGGGCCCTACGAGCAGTACTTC | CASSLETGPYEQYF
TRBJ2-5 | TRBD1 | TRBV5-5 | - | TGTGCCAGCAGCTCCTCGACAGGGTGGGAGACCCAGTACTTC | CASSSSTGWETQYF
TRBJ1-2 | - | TRBV29-1 | - | TGCAGCGTTGACGGCAGGGAAGGGTATGGCTACACCTTC | CSVDGREGYGYTF
TRBJ2-3 | TRBD2 | TRBV5-1 | - | TGCGCCAGCACGATAGCGGGGGGGCCCAGCACAGATACGCAGTATTTT | CASTIAGGPSTDTQYF
TRBJ1-1 | - | TRBV5-1 | - | TGCGCCAGCAGCTTGGATGGGGGCGGGGGCACTGAAGCTTTCTTT | CASSLDGGGGTEAFF
TRBJ2-1 | - | TRBV6-4 | - | TGTGCCAGCAGTGACACGTCGGAGCATGAGCAGTTCTTC | CASSDTSEHEQFF
TRBJ2-7 | - | TRBV12-3/TRBV12-4 | - | TGTGCCAGCAGACTCGATTTCGCTTACGAGCAGTACTTC | CASRLDFAYEQYF
TRBJ1-1 | TRBD1 | TRBV4-1 | - | TGCGCCAGCAGCCAACACGGACAGGGAGGACTTACTGAAGCTTTCTTT | CASSQHGQGGLTEAFF
TRBJ2-1 | TRBD2 | TRBV7-2 | - | TGTGCCAGCAGTCTAAGGCTAGCGGGGGTTTGGGATGAGCAGTTCTTC | CASSLRLAGVWDEQFF
TRBJ1-2 | - | TRBV9 | - | TGTGCCAGCAGCGTAGCTCCCGGTCCTAACTATGGCTACACCTTC | CASSVAPGPNYGYTF
TRBJ1-1 | TRBD1 | TRBV3-1/TRBV3-2 | - | TGTGCCAGCAGCCTACGGACAGGGACTGAAGCTTTCTTT | CASSLRTGTEAFF
TRBJ2-1 | - | TRBV6-2/TRBV6-3 | - | TGTGCCAGCAGTTACCAGCGCGGAGGGGGCGCTGGGTACAATGAGCAGTTCTTC | CASSYQRGGGAGYNEQFF
TRBJ1-1 | - | TRBV7-8 | - | TGTGCCAGCAGCTTAGTAGTCTCCACAGGGAGTCAAACTGAAGCTTTCTTT | CASSLVVSTGSQTEAFF